The clone carrying this T cell receptor (beta chain) has a count of ten or more. V lost 3 bases, J lost 2 bases, and 4 bases stayed unmatched. Germline loops: CDR1 DFQATT, CDR2 SNEGSKA (reference sequence). This CDR3 has 15 residues. This sample is part of a study of T cells in Graves' hyperthyroidism and ophthalmopathy. About the study: Peripheral blood was acquired at first diagnosis, ahead of any therapy whatsoever.

Using RNA transcripts as the source, TCR beta CDR3 regions were amplified. Carried out on the TCR CDR3, a first-round RT-PCR used the HTBI primer set. TCRdb reprocessed the multiplex PCR reads with MiXCR, giving one entry per CDR3 protein. The sample lists roughly 710,000 distinct CDR3 sequences; approximately 36% were seen once. Specimen: blood. This sequence joins TRBV20-1 and TRBJ1-6; 7 positions agree with TRBD1. This clonotype originated in a middle-aged woman with Graves' hyperthyroidism. CDR3 in amino acids: CSARTGTTYNSPLHF. Written as DNA, the CDR3 is TGCAGTGCTAGGACAGGGACTACCTATAATTCACCCCTCCACTTT.